These T cell receptor beta chains were read from a single sample in a study of T cells in Graves' hyperthyroidism and ophthalmopathy. A single record per CDR3 protein comes from TCRdb applying MiXCR to the multiplex PCR reads. Here the sample spans hundreds of thousands of distinct CDR3 sequences, 15% to 20% being singletons. The sequencing input was blood. All receptors derive from a man between 35 and 55 years old with Graves' ophthalmopathy. Both conserved end residues are part of each CDR3. Fields, in order: D gene, J gene, V gene, clone size, CDR3 DNA, CDR3 protein. A D gene is named only where the DNA matches it firmly. The size entry is marked missing in some rows and otherwise reads once, few, many or a size class.

TRBD2 TRBJ2-3 TRBV20-1 many TGCAGTGCTACCTTTAGCGGGGGGCCCACAGATACGCAGTATTTT CSATFSGGPTDTQYF
TRBD1 TRBJ1-2 TRBV5-1 few TGCGCCAGCAGATTCGACAGGGCTTCTAACTATGGCTACACCTTC CASRFDRASNYGYTF
. TRBJ2-7 TRBV7-9 many TGTGCCAGCAGCTTAGGGCAGGGAACATCCTACGAGCAGTACTTC CASSLGQGTSYEQYF
TRBD1 TRBJ1-4 TRBV5-1 many TGCGCCAGCAGCTTGGCCGGGACAGGGAGAGAAAAACTGTTTTTT CASSLAGTGREKLFF
. TRBJ2-2 TRBV5-1 . TGCGTCAGCAGCTTGGTTGCTTTCTCTAACACCGGGGAGCTGTTTTTT CVSSLVAFSNTGELFF
TRBD2 TRBJ2-1 TRBV9 few TGTGCCAGCAGCGTTCGTAGCGGGAGTGAGCAGTTCTTC CASSVRSGSEQFF
. TRBJ2-1 TRBV7-9 few TGTGCCAGCAGCTTAGCCCAAGGACGGTACAATGAGCAGTTCTTC CASSLAQGRYNEQFF
. TRBJ2-3 TRBV7-3 . TGTGCCAGCAGATACAGGGAGACAGATACGCAGTATTTT CASRYRETDTQYF
TRBD1 TRBJ2-5 TRBV5-1 few TGCGCCAGCAGCTCACTTGGGACAGGGGGCATACAAGAGACCCAGTACTTC CASSSLGTGGIQETQYF
TRBD1 TRBJ1-1 TRBV15 . TGTGCCACCAGCCCCCGGACAGGAGGATACACTGAAGCTTTCTTT CATSPRTGGYTEAFF
. TRBJ2-5 TRBV11-2 many TGTGCCAGCAGACTAGGGTTCTCGGGTCGATTCGGGAGTAAACAAGAGACCCAGTACTTC CASRLGFSGRFGSKQETQYF
TRBD2 TRBJ2-3 TRBV7-9 . TGTGCCAGCAGGCAGCGGGAGGTTGCAGATACGCAGTATTTT CASRQREVADTQYF
TRBD1 TRBJ2-1 TRBV12-5 many TGTGCTAGTGGTTTGGGGACAGGGTACAATGAGCAGTTCTTC CASGLGTGYNEQFF
. TRBJ2-2 TRBV10-1 . TGCGCCAGCAGTAATGGGGCTTCCACCGGGGAGCTGTTTTTT CASSNGASTGELFF
. TRBJ1-2 TRBV5-1 . TGTGCCAGCAGCTTAGCCCAAGCTGCACGTTATGGCTACACCTTC CASSLAQAARYGYTF
. TRBJ2-1 TRBV6-5 . TGTGCCAGCAGTTCCATAGGTGGCGGGGTTGAGCAGTTCTTC CASSSIGGGVEQFF